The T cell receptor beta chain described here comes from a study of blood T cell repertoires in COVID-19. The wider study: Researchers got acute and convalescent COVID-19 samples from the United States, Italy and Spain.

Recruited during active infection, patients (from Seattle) were subsequently followed longitudinally. The CDR3 totals 12 residues. The V end lost 6 bases, the J end lost 7 bases, and 10 bases lay between the germline ends. Original handling: Reference gene primer amplification gave nucleated cell count estimates. The table came from immunoSEQ multiplex PCR; TCRdb's copy has only in-frame clones and leaves some out. V and J calls and clone size come straight from that table; D and trimming were deduced from the DNA. The sample includes roughly 280,000 clones, 85% to 90% of them seen just once. Sequencing was performed on peripheral blood. V usage is TRBV12-3 or TRBV12-4 and J usage is TRBJ2-1; D not resolved. The sequence was collected from a woman in her twenties or thirties with COVID-19, enrolled during active disease. The CDR3 spells CASSPYLNEQFF. The CDR3, as DNA: TGTGCCAGCAGCCCCTATTTGAATGAGCAGTTCTTC.